The rows below give T cell receptor beta chains drawn from one sample of a study of tumor and adjacent non-tumor tissue in lung cancer. TCRdb passed the multiplex PCR reads through MiXCR, listing each CDR3 protein once. The table records around 80,000 distinct CDR3 sequences, roughly 80% of them present only once. What was sequenced was distant non-tumor lung tissue. These receptors were obtained from a man aged 55 to 70 with non-small cell lung cancer. The CDR3 runs from the conserved cysteine through the conserved F or W. Fields, in order: D gene, CDR3 length, clone size, V gene, J gene, CDR3 DNA, CDR3 protein. The D gene is left open where the match is weak. For some rows the clone size is stated as once, few or many, or as a class when expanded; others skip it.

>TRBD2|16|-|TRBV6-2/TRBV6-3|TRBJ2-7
TGTGCCAGCAGTTACCTCCTGGGGACTAACTCCTACGAGCAATACTTC
CASSYLLGTNSYEQYF
>-|13|few|TRBV24-1|TRBJ1-5
TGTGCCATCGGGGGTGAGTTCAATCAGCCCCAGCATTTT
CAIGGEFNQPQHF
>-|13|-|TRBV12-3/TRBV12-4|TRBJ1-5
TGTGCCAGCAGTATGTCTGACAATCAGCCCCAGCATTTT
CASSMSDNQPQHF
>-|14|-|TRBV20-1|TRBJ2-7
TGCAGTGTTAGATTGGGAACTGTAAAGGGCGAGCAGTATTTC
CSVRLGTVKGEQYF
>TRBD1|16|-|TRBV11-2|TRBJ2-5
TGTGCCAGGAGCTCCACAATTAGGGGGCCAAAGGAGACCCAGTACTTC
CARSSTIRGPKETQYF
>-|14|-|TRBV11-2|TRBJ1-1
TGTGCCACCAGTTTCCCCCTGGGACAAGATAAAGCTTTCTTT
CATSFPLGQDKAFF
>TRBD1|18|-|TRBV11-2|TRBJ2-6
TGTGCCAGCTTAGTTCCAAAGGACAGGCCCTCTGGGGCCAACGTCCTGACTTTC
CASLVPKDRPSGANVLTF
>-|16|-|TRBV5-6|TRBJ2-7
TGTGCCAACAGCTTGGCCGCAGGGGCGTTAACTTTCGAGCAGTACTTC
CANSLAAGALTFEQYF
>-|14|-|TRBV12-3/TRBV12-4|TRBJ1-5
TGTACCAGGGCCGAGGGGGGGGCCCTTCAGCCCCAGCATTTT
CTRAEGGALQPQHF
>-|14|-|TRBV12-3/TRBV12-4|TRBJ1-1
TGTGCTAGCAGTCCCAGACCCCGGGGCACTGAAGCTTTCTTT
CASSPRPRGTEAFF
>-|14|-|TRBV6-9|TRBJ2-1
TGTGCCAATCCGGGGGACCCCCAGTCCAATGAGCAGTTCTTC
CANPGDPQSNEQFF
>-|14|-|TRBV20-1|TRBJ2-3
TGCAGTCCTAGGACTAGTGGGGGGCCAGATACGCAGTATTTT
CSPRTSGGPDTQYF
>TRBD2|14|once|TRBV20-1|TRBJ2-1
TGCGGTGCCCCGCGGACTAGCGGGAGCGACGAGCAGTTCTTC
CGAPRTSGSDEQFF
>-|13|many|TRBV12-3/TRBV12-4|TRBJ2-2
TGTGCCAGCAGTTTCCAGGGGACTGGGGAGCTGTTTTTT
CASSFQGTGELFF
>-|14|-|TRBV5-1|TRBJ2-2
TGCGCCAGCAGCTTAGGGAACTTCGCCGGGGAGCTGTTTTTT
CASSLGNFAGELFF
>-|15|few|TRBV6-1|TRBJ1-2
TGTACCAGCATCCCACTGACAGGCCATAACTATGGCTACACATTC
CTSIPLTGHNYGYTF
>-|13|medium-sized|TRBV14|TRBJ1-4
TGTGCCAGCAGCCCTAGAATCGGGGAAAAACTGTTTTTT
CASSPRIGEKLFF
>TRBD1|14|-|TRBV11-3|TRBJ2-7
TGTGCCAGCAGCTATAGGACAGGCCCCTACGAGCAATACTTC
CASSYRTGPYEQYF
>-|14|-|TRBV11-2|TRBJ2-5
TGTGCCAACAGCTATGGACATGTCCAAGAGACCCAGTACTTC
CANSYGHVQETQYF
>-|14|many|TRBV6-5|TRBJ1-2
TGTGCCAGCGGTAGACCCGGGATCAACTATGGCTACACCTTC
CASGRPGINYGYTF
>-|13|-|TRBV20-1|TRBJ1-5
TGCAGTGAGACACGTATTAGGGATCAGCCCCAGCATTTT
CSETRIRDQPQHF
>-|15|-|TRBV4-3|TRBJ1-1
TGCACCAGCAGCCAAGATGGGGAAAGGAACACCGAAGCTTTCTTT
CTSSQDGERNTEAFF
>TRBD2|15|many|TRBV7-9|TRBJ2-7
TGTGCCAGCAGCTTCCTAGCGGGGGGCCCTTCCGAGCAGTACTTC
CASSFLAGGPSEQYF
>TRBD2|14|-|TRBV7-9|TRBJ2-5
TGTGCCAACAGCTTACTAGCGGGAGATGAGACCCAGTACTTC
CANSLLAGDETQYF
>TRBD1|14|many|TRBV12-3/TRBV12-4|TRBJ2-1
TGTGCCAGCAGTTCCGGGACAGAGCACAATGAGCAGTTCTTC
CASSSGTEHNEQFF
>-|18|-|TRBV11-1|TRBJ2-1
TGTGCCAGTGGCTTAGCGCAAGTCTATGCGGGGCAGATCCCCCAGCACTTCTTC
CASGLAQVYAGQIPQHFF
>TRBD2|17|-|TRBV6-5|TRBJ2-6
TGTGGCAGCAGCCTAGCGGGAACCAGCTCTGGGACCAACGTCCTGACTTTC
CGSSLAGTSSGTNVLTF
>-|18|-|TRBV11-3|TRBJ2-2
TGTGCCAGCAGCTCCCGGGGAGCGGGTGGATTCAGAGCCGGGGAGCTGTCTTTT
CASSSRGAGGFRAGELSF
>TRBD1|19|-|TRBV11-2|TRBJ2-6
TGTGCCGGCAGCTTAATTCCAAAGGACAGGCCCTCTGGGGCCAACGTCCTGATTTTC
CAGSLIPKDRPSGANVLIF
>-|15|few|TRBV20-1|TRBJ2-7
TGCAGTGCTAGATCGAGACAGCTTAGCTCCTACGAGCAGTACTTC
CSARSRQLSSYEQYF
>-|14|-|TRBV4-2|TRBJ1-1
TGTGCCAGCAACCAGGGACGGGAAACAACTAATGCTTTCTTT
CASNQGRETTNAFF
>-|14|many|TRBV13|TRBJ2-3
TGTGCCAGCAGTTCCGGGACGGGCACAGATACGCAGTATTTT
CASSSGTGTDTQYF
>-|14|-|TRBV6-2/TRBV6-3|TRBJ1-1
TGTGCCAGTAGTTACTCCTACGGGAACACTGAAGTTTTCTTT
CASSYSYGNTEVFF
>-|14|-|TRBV6-1|TRBJ2-7
TGTGGCAGCAGCCTCCGGGACACGACCTACGTGCAGTACTTC
CGSSLRDTTYVQYF
>TRBD2|14|-|TRBV29-1|TRBJ2-3
TGCAGGGTGGCCGGGACTAGCGGCACAGGTACGCAGTATTTT
CRVAGTSGTGTQYF
>TRBD1|15|many|TRBV6-1|TRBJ1-3
TGTGCCAGCAGTCTGGGACAGTATTCTGGAAACACCATATATTTT
CASSLGQYSGNTIYF
>-|14|medium-sized|TRBV11-2|TRBJ1-6
TGTGCCAGCAGCGCGGGGGGGCGGGGACCACCCCTCCACTTT
CASSAGGRGPPLHF
>-|17|-|TRBV4-3|TRBJ1-3
TGCGCCAGCAGCCAAGAGTGGGTGCAGTACTCTGGAAACACCATATGTTTT
CASSQEWVQYSGNTICF
>-|14|once|TRBV11-2|TRBJ1-1
TGTGCCGGCAGCTTCAGTCAGGGGAACACTGAAGCTTTCTTT
CAGSFSQGNTEAFF
>TRBD2|15|-|TRBV11-2|TRBJ2-1
TGTGCCAGCAGCCCCGGGACTAGTATAAGGAATGAGCACTTCTTC
CASSPGTSIRNEHFF
>-|13|many|TRBV10-1|TRBJ1-1
TGCGCCAGCAGTTCCGGGACATTGAATGAAGCTTTCTTT
CASSSGTLNEAFF
>TRBD2|15|-|TRBV4-1|TRBJ2-1
TGCGCAAGCAGCCCTGGTAACGGGAGGCTAAATGAGCAGTTCTTC
CASSPGNGRLNEQFF